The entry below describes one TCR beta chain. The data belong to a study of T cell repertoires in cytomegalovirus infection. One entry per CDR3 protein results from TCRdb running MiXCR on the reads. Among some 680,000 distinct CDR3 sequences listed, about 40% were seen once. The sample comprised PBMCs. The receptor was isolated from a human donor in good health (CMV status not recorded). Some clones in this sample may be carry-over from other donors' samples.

In DNA form, the CDR3 reads TGTGCCAGTAAAACCCAGGGGGCCGGAGAGACCCAGTACTTC. This translates into CASKTQGAGETQYF. V usage is TRBV19 and J usage is TRBJ2-5; TRBD1 matches at 8 bases. Trimming removed 7 bases from V and 4 bases from J; junction bases left unmatched: 8. The length of the CDR3 is 14 residues. Germline loops: CDR1 LNHDA, CDR2 SQIVND (reference sequence).